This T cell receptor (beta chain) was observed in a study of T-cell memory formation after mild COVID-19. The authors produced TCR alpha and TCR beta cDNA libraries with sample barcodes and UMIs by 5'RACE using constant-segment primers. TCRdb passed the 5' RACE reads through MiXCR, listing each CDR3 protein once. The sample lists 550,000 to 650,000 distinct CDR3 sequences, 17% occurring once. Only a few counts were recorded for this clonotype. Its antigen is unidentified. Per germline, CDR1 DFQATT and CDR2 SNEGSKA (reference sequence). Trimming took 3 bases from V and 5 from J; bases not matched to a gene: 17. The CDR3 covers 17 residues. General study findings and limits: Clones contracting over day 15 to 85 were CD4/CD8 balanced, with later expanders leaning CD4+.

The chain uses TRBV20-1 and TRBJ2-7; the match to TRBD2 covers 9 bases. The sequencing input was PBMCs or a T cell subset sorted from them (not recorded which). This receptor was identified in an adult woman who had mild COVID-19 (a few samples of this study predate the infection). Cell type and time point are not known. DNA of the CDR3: TGCAGTGCTAGGGATCCCCAGGGGAGCGGGAGGCTTGACGAGCAGTACTTC. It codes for CSARDPQGSGRLDEQYF.